A selection of T cell receptor beta chains follows, all from one sample in a study of blood T cell repertoires in COVID-19. Assay used: immunoSEQ multiplex PCR; TCRdb lists only in-frame clones, some missing. This sample has roughly 310,000 clones, with roughly 90% found just once. Source material: peripheral blood. These receptors originate from a woman in her forties or fifties with active or convalescent COVID-19. CDR3s include the opening cysteine and the closing phenylalanine or tryptophan. The D gene is left open where the match is weak. Clone size is given for some rows only: seen once, a few or many times, or a class if the clone is expanded.

clone_size | j_call | d_call | v_call | cdr3_aa | cdr3_nt
once | TRBJ2-1 | TRBD1 | TRBV5-1 | CASSFRAGGRDEQFF | TGCGCCAGCAGTTTTCGGGCAGGGGGCCGGGATGAGCAGTTCTTC
NA | TRBJ2-2 | NA | TRBV28 | CASSLGGAATGELFF | TGTGCCAGCAGTTTAGGGGGGGCCGCCACCGGGGAGCTGTTTTTT
NA | TRBJ1-4 | TRBD1 | TRBV19 | CASTIDRVHEKLFF | TGTGCCAGTACCATAGACAGGGTACATGAAAAACTGTTTTTT
NA | TRBJ2-3 | TRBD1 | TRBV7-9 | CASSSRDRGIDTQYF | TGTGCCAGCAGCTCCAGGGACAGGGGGATCGATACGCAGTATTTT
NA | TRBJ2-1 | TRBD2 | TRBV3-1/TRBV3-2 | CASSGGGNEQFF | TGTGCCAGCAGTGGCGGGGGTAATGAGCAGTTCTTC
NA | TRBJ1-1 | NA | TRBV5-1 | CASSLDRVAFF | TGCGCCAGCAGCTTGGACCGGGTAGCTTTCTTT
once | TRBJ1-2 | NA | TRBV7-2 | CASSPGTATLPGYTF | TGTGCCAGCAGCCCAGGTACAGCCACCCTCCCTGGCTACACCTTC
few | TRBJ1-3 | NA | TRBV19 | CASSNGGGNTIYF | TGTGCCAGTAGTAACGGGGGAGGAAACACCATATATTTT
few | TRBJ1-1 | NA | TRBV6-2/TRBV6-3 | CASSYLENTEAFF | TGTGCCAGCAGTTATTTAGAGAACACTGAAGCTTTCTTT
NA | TRBJ1-1 | NA | TRBV6-5 | CASTTGGDTEAFF | TGTGCCAGCACCACCGGGGGTGACACTGAAGCTTTCTTT
NA | TRBJ2-5 | NA | TRBV6-2/TRBV6-3 | CASSYGSGGGETQYF | TGTGCCAGCAGTTACGGTTCAGGAGGCGGGGAGACCCAGTACTTC
NA | TRBJ1-2 | TRBD1 | TRBV30 | CAWSVQDRAGYTF | TGTGCCTGGAGTGTACAGGACAGGGCTGGCTACACCTTC
NA | TRBJ2-5 | NA | TRBV15 | CATSIRTGTGETQYF | TGTGCCACCAGCATTCGAACAGGGACGGGAGAGACCCAGTACTTC
NA | TRBJ2-7 | TRBD2 | TRBV28 | CASRSGSRYEQYF | TGTGCCAGCAGGAGCGGGAGTCGTTACGAGCAGTACTTC
NA | TRBJ1-6 | NA | TRBV7-9 | CASSLEVLGLHF | TGTGCCAGCAGCTTGGAGGTCCTTGGCCTCCACTTT
NA | TRBJ1-2 | NA | TRBV4-2 | CASSQEERANYGYTF | TGTGCCAGCAGCCAAGAGGAGAGAGCTAACTATGGCTACACCTTC
NA | TRBJ2-5 | NA | TRBV2 | CASSGQETQYF | TGTGCCAGCTCAGGCCAAGAGACCCAGTACTTC
NA | TRBJ1-5 | NA | TRBV23-1 | CASSQSGRHQPQHF | TGCGCCAGCAGTCAATCGGGCAGACATCAGCCCCAGCATTTT
once | TRBJ1-1 | NA | TRBV7-9 | CASSFGTEAFF | TGTGCCAGCAGCTTCGGCACTGAAGCTTTCTTT